These 4 T cell receptor beta chains came from one sample sequenced in a study of blood T cell repertoires in COVID-19. Clones were read by immunoSEQ multiplex PCR, and TCRdb kept only the in-frame ones, dropping some. The sample has some 6,100 clones; 91% are singletons. Sample: peripheral blood. These receptors originate from a human donor in a cohort sampled during active COVID-19.

The CDR3 protein is CASRVQSTDTQYF. The DNA for the CDR3 is TGTGCCAGCAGGGTACAGAGCACAGATACGCAGTATTTT. This rearrangement joins TRBV7-2 to TRBJ2-3, with D unresolved. V lost 6 bases and J 0 bases, leaving 7 bases between the germline ends. CDR3 size: 13 residues. Germline V lookup: CDR1 SGHTA, CDR2 FQGNSA.

The genes are TRBV25-1 and TRBJ1-1, with no clear D. This CDR3 spans 15 amino acids. CDR1 is MGHDK, CDR2 SYGVNS, per germline. V was pared by 1 base and J by 3 bases, with 12 bases between. CDR3 DNA: TGTGCCAGCAGTGAATTCGCAGGAGGCGACACTGAAGCTTTCTTT. It yields the protein CASSEFAGGDTEAFF.

This chain joins TRBV12-3 or TRBV12-4 and TRBJ1-1; the D is unclear. V lost 6 bases and J lost 5, with 10 bases in between. There are 12 residues in the CDR3. CDR3 sequence (DNA): TGTGCCAGCAGCCCGGGGAGGACTGAAGCTTTCTTT. As protein: CASSPGRTEAFF.

This clone was picked up one time. The rearrangement joins TRBV7-3 to TRBJ2-5; 11 nucleotides align to TRBD2. Germline assignment: CDR1 SGHTA and CDR2 FQGTGA. CDR3 length equals 15 residues. The V gene end was trimmed by 2 bases and the J gene end by 5 bases; junction bases not matched to a gene: 4. CDR3 in DNA: TGTGCCAGCAGCTTAGGACTAGCGGGTCACGAGACCCAGTACTTC. This codes for CASSLGLAGHETQYF.